This TCR beta chain was recorded in a study of blood T cell repertoires in COVID-19 (TCRdb year 2020). A note on the overall study: Collaborator samples came from the United States, Italy and Spain and covered acute and convalescent phases of COVID-19. Deeply sampled blood TCRbeta repertoires from subjects exposed to, actively infected with, or recovered from COVID-19 were included in the dataset. A freely available public database, intended as a resource for researchers studying the immune response to SARS-CoV-2, is where the repertoires were released. Where available, HLA class I and class II types were taken from metadata supplied by the sample provider and were not determined by assay-based typing. Nearly every sample came with metadata listing a de-identified subject ID, COVID-19 status, age in years and sex. The material from the prospective study consisted of cDNA or gDNA derived from T cells, B-cell-depleted T cells, or PBMCs. Samples came from the ongoing ImmuneRACE study (first 160 participants) plus 1,254 subjects from 6 global collaborators. Paper-wide results and their limitations: How much clinical and demographic metadata was included differed by source and by participant, and the metadata was provided uncurated.

Compared with germline, V lacks 2 bases and J lacks 7 bases; bases without a gene match: 2. CDR1 and CDR2 (GTSNPN, SVGIG) derive from the germline V gene (reference sequence). Spanning cysteine to phenylalanine, the CDR3 consists of 13 amino acids. Only the CDR3 portion is preserved as DNA: 39 bases, with reading frame beginning at the first base. Each collaborating institution followed its own protocols to collect whole blood in K2EDTA tubes. Collaborator samples were shipped for TCRbeta analysis as frozen whole blood, isolated PBMCs, or DNA extracted from either sample type. A word on this clone: Its antigen specificity is not known. The input lacks base qualities; no much larger clone sits a single base away.

TCRbeta CDR3 regions were amplified from genomic DNA using the immunoSEQ Assay, a bias-controlled multiplex PCR. The original methods were these. Within the assay, amplification of reference gene primers was used to estimate how many nucleated cells each sample contained. Sequence reads were collapsed and filtered to measure the absolute abundance of every unique TCRbeta CDR3 rearrangement. Productive Simpson clonality was computed per sample as the square root of Simpson's diversity index over productive rearrangements. Held by TCRdb, this immuneACCESS table contains in-frame sequences only and omits some clones. Under half of the omission traces to an unresolved V gene where checked; the cause of the rest is unknown. The D gene and trimming were derived from the DNA, and the V and J assignments and clone size from that table. In all, the sample holds about 20,000 clones, and 85% to 95% of those were seen once. The leading ten clones occupy roughly 3.9% of the sample.

Material: peripheral blood. The chain is assembled from TRBV30 and TRBJ1-6, with TRBD1 identical over 7 junction bases. This receptor was taken from a woman between 45 and 65 years old with active COVID-19. CDR3 sequence: CAWSPGQNSPLHF. The DNA sequence is given as TGTGCCTGGAGTCCGGGACAGAATTCACCCCTCCACTTT.